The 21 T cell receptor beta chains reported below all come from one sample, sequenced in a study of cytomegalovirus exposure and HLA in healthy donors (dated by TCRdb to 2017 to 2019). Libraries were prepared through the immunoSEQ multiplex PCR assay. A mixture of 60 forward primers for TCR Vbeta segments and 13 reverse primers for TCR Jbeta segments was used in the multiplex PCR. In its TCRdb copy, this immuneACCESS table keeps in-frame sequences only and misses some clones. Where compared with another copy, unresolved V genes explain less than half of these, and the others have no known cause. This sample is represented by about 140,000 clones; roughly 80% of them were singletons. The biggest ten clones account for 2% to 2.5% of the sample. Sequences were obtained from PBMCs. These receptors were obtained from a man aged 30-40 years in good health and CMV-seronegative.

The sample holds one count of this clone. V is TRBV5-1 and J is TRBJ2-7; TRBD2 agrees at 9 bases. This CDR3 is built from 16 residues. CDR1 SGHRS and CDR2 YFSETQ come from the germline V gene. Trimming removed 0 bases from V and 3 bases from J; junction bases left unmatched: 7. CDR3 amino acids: CASSLVAGGPFYEQYF. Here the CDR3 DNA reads TGCGCCAGCAGCTTGGTGGCGGGAGGGCCGTTCTACGAGCAGTACTTC.

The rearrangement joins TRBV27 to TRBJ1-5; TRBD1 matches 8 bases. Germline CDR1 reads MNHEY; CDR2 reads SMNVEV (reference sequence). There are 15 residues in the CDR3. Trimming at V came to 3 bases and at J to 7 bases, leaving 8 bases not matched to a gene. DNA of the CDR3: TGTGCCAGCAGTTTGGGGGGACAGGCAGGGCAGCCCCAGCATTTT. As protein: CASSLGGQAGQPQHF.

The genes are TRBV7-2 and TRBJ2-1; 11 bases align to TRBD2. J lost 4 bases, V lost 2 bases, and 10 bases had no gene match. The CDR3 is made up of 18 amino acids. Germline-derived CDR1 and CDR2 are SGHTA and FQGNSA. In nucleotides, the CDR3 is TGTGCCAGCAGCTTATGGGATAGCGGGAGGGCCTCGTACAATGAGCAGTTCTTC. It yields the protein CASSLWDSGRASYNEQFF.

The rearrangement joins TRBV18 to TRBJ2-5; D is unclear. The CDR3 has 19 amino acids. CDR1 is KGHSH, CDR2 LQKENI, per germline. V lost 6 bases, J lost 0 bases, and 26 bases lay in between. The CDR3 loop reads CASSYQIGALFIDQETQYF. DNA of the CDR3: TGTGCCAGCTCTTACCAGATAGGAGCTTTATTTATAGACCAAGAGACCCAGTACTTC. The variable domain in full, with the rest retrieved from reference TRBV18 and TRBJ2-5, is NAGVMQNPRHLVRRRGQEARLRCSPMKGHSHVYWYRQLPEEGLKFMVYLQKENIIDESGMPKERFSAEFPKEGPSILRIQQVVRGDSAAYFCASSYQIGALFIDQETQYFGPGTRLLVL.

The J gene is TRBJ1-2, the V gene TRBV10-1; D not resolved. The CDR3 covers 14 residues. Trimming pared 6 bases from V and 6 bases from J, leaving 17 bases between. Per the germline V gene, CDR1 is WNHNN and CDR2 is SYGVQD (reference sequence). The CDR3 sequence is CASSLSVPRDGYTF. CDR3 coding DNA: TGCGCCAGCAGCCTCAGCGTCCCTCGGGATGGCTACACCTTC.

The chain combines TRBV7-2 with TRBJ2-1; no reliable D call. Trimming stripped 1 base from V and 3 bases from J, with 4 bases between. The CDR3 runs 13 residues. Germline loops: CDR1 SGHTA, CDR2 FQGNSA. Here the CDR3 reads CASSLVNYNEQFF. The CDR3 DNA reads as TGTGCCAGCAGCTTAGTAAACTACAATGAGCAGTTCTTC.

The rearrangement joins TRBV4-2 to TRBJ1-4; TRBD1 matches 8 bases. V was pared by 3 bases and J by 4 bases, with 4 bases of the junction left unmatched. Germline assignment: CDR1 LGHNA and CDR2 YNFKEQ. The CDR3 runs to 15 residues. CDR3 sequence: CASSQTGANNEKLFF. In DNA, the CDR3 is TGTGCCAGCAGCCAGACAGGGGCTAATAATGAAAAACTGTTTTTT.

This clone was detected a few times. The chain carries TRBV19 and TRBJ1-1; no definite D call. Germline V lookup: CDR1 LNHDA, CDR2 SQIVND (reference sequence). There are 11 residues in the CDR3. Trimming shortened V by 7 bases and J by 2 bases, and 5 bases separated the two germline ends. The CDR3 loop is CASKLNTEAFF. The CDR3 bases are TGTGCCAGTAAACTAAACACTGAAGCTTTCTTT.

DNA for the CDR3: TGTGCCAGCAGCTCGTGGGGGGTGAACGATCAGCCCCAGCATTTT. Translation gives CASSSWGVNDQPQHF. The gene calls are TRBV7-2 and TRBJ1-5, with a tentative D call TRBD1 (5 bases). Germline-derived CDR1 and CDR2 are SGHTA and FQGNSA. The V and J ends lost 4 bases and 5 bases respectively, with 15 bases between them. The CDR3 runs 15 residues.

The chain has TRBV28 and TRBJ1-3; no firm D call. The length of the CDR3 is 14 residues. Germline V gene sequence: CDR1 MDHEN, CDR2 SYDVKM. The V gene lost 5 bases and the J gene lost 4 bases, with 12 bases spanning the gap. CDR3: CASSRMGGGNTIYF. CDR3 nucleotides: TGTGCCAGCAGTCGAATGGGAGGGGGAAACACCATATATTTT.

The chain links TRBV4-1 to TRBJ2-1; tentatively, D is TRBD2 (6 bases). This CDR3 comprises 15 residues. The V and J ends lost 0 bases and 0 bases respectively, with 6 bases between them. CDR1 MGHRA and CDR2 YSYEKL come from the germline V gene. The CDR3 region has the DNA TGCGCCAGCAGCCAAGACGGGAGCTCCTACAATGAGCAGTTCTTC. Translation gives CASSQDGSSYNEQFF.

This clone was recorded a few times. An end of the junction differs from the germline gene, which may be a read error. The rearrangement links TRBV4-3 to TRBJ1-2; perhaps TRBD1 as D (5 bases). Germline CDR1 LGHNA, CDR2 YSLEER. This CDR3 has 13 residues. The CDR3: CASSLGQGTLGYF. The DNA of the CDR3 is TGCGCCAGCAGCCTGGGGCAGGGTACTCTCGGGTACTTC.

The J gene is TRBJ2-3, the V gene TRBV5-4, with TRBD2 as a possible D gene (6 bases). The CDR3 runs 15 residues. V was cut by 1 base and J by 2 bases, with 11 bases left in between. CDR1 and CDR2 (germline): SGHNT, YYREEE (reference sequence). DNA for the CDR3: TGTGCCAGCAGCTTGATTCGGGGGAACACAGATACGCAGTATTTT. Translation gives CASSLIRGNTDTQYF.

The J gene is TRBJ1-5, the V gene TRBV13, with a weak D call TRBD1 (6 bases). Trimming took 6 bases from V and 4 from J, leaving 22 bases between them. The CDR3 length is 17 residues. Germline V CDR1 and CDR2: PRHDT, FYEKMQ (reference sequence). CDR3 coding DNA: TGTGCCAGCAGTCGATACAGGGTCCTTACTTTTAATCAGCCCCAGCATTTT. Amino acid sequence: CASSRYRVLTFNQPQHF.

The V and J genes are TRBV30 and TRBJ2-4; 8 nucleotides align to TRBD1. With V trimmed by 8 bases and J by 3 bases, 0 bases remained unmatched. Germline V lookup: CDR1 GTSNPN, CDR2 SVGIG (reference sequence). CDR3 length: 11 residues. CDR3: CAGTGKNIQYF. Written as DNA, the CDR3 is TGTGCCGGGACAGGCAAAAACATTCAGTACTTC.

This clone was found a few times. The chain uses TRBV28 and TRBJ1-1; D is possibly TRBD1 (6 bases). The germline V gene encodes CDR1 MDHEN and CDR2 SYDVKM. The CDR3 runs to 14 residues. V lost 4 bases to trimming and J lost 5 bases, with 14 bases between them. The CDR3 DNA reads TGTGCCAGCAGTTGGCCAGGGGTGGGGACTGAAGCTTTCTTT. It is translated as CASSWPGVGTEAFF.

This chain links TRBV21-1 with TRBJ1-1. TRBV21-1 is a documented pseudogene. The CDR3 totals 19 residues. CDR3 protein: CASSLKENAGPLYNTEAFF. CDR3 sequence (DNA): TGTGCCAGCAGCCTCAAAGAAAACGCGGGTCCCCTATACAACACTGAAGCTTTCTTT.

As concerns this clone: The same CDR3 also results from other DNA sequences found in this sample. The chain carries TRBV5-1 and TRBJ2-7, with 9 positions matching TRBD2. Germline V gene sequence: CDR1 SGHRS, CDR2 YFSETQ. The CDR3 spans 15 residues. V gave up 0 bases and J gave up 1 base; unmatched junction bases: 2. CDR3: CASSLVAGGSYEQYF. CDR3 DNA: TGCGCCAGCAGCTTGGTGGCGGGAGGGTCCTACGAGCAGTACTTC.

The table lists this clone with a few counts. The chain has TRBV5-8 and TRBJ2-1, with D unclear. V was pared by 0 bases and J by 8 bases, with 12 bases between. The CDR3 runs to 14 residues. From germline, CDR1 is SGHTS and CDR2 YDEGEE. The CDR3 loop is CASSLVFPLDEQFF. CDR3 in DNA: TGTGCCAGCAGCTTGGTCTTTCCCCTCGATGAGCAGTTCTTC.

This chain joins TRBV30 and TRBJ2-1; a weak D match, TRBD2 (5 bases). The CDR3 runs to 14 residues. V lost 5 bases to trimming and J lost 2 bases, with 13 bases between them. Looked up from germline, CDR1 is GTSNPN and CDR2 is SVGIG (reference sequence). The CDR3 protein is CAWDSETTYNEQFF. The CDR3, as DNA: TGTGCCTGGGATAGCGAGACGACCTACAATGAGCAGTTCTTC.

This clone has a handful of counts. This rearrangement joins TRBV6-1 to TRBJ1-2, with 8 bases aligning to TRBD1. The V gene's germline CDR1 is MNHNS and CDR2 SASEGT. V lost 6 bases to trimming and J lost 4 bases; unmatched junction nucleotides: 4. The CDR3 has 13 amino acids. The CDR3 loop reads CASSAGGTYGYTF. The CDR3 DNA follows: TGTGCCAGCAGCGCAGGGGGCACCTATGGCTACACCTTC.